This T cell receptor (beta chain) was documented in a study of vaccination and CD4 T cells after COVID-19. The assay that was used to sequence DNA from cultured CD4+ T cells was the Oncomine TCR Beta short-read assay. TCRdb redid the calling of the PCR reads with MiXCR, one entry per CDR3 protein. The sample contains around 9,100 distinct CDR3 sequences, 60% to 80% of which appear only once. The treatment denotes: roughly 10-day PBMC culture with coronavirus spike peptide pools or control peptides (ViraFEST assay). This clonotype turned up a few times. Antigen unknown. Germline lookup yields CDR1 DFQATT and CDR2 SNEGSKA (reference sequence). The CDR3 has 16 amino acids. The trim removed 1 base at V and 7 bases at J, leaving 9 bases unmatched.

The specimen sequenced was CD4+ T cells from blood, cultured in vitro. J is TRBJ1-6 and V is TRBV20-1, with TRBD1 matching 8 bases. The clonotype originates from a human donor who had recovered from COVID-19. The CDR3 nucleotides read TGCAGTGCTAGAGGGTCAGGGGGCTCCAAGAATTCACCCCTCCACTTT. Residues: CSARGSGGSKNSPLHF.